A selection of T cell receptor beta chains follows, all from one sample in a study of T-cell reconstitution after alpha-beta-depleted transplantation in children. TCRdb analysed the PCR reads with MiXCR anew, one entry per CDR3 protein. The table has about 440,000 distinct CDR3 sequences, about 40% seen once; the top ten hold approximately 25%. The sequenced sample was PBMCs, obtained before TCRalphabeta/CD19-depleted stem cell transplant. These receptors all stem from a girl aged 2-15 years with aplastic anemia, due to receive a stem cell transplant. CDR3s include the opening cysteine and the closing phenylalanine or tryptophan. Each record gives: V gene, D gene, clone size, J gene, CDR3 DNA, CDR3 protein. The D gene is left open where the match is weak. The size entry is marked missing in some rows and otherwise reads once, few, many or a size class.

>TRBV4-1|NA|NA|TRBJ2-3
TGCGCCAGCAGCCAAGATGGGGTCTCTGCGGATACGCAGTATTTT
CASSQDGVSADTQYF
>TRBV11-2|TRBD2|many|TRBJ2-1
TGTGCCAGCAGCCTATGGACTAGCGGGGGGAACAATGAGCAGTTCTTC
CASSLWTSGGNNEQFF
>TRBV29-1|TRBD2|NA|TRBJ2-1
TGCAGCGTGACCCTAGCGGGACTGGGCAATGAGCAGTTCTTC
CSVTLAGLGNEQFF
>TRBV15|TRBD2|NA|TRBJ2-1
TGTGCCACCAGCTTTCGACTAGCGGGAGGGGTCAATGAGCAGTTCTTC
CATSFRLAGGVNEQFF
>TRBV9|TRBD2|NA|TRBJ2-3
TGTGCCAGCAGCGTTGAAGGGACTAGCGGAAGGACAGATACGCAGTATTTT
CASSVEGTSGRTDTQYF
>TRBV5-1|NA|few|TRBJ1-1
TGCGCCAGCAGCTCTCACATTTCGAACACTGAAGCTTTCTTT
CASSSHISNTEAFF
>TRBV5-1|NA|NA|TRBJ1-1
TGCGCCAGCAGCTCGAGGGGAGGGGGCACTGAAGCTTTCTTT
CASSSRGGGTEAFF
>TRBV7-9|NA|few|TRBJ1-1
TGTGCCAGCAGCTCGTTGGGCGGCACTGAAGCTTTCTTT
CASSSLGGTEAFF
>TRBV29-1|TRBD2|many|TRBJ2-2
TGCAGCGTTGAAGATCGGGGGGGTGGCACCGGGGAGCTGTTTTTT
CSVEDRGGGTGELFF
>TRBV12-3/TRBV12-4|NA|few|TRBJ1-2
TGTGCCAGCAGCAAACCTCCCGGGACACCCGGCTACACCTTC
CASSKPPGTPGYTF
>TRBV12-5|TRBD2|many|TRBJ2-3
TGTGCTAGTGGTCCGGGACTAGACACAGATACGCAGTATTTT
CASGPGLDTDTQYF
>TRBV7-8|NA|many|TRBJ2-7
TGTGCCAGCAGCTTAGGGACTACCCTCTTAAGGGACGAGCAGTACTTC
CASSLGTTLLRDEQYF
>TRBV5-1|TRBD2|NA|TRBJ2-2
TGCGCCAGCAGCTTGGGCCATAGCGGGCCGGGGACCGGGGAGCTGTTTTTT
CASSLGHSGPGTGELFF
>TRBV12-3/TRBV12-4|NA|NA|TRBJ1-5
TGTGCCAGCAGGGGACCGGAGAATTATAGCAATCAGCCCCAGCATTTT
CASRGPENYSNQPQHF
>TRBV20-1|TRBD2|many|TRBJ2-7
TGCAGTGCTAGGACTAGCGGGTCCTACGAGCAGTACTTC
CSARTSGSYEQYF
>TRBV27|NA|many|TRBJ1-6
TGTGCCAGCGGGATGGGTGTTGGTAATTCACCCCTCCACTTT
CASGMGVGNSPLHF
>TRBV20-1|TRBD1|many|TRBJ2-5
TGCAGTGCTAGAGGGGGGACAGGGCTTCATAAAGAGACCCAGTACTTC
CSARGGTGLHKETQYF
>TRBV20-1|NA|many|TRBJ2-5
TGCAGTGCTGAAAATTGGGAGACCCAGTACTTC
CSAENWETQYF
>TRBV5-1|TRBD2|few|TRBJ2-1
TGCGCCAGCAGCCCGGGACTAGCGGGATCTGGTTTCAATGAGCAGTTCTTC
CASSPGLAGSGFNEQFF
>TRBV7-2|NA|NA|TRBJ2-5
TGTGCCAGCAGCTTACTTGTCCGAGTTTTTGGGGGGACCCAGTACTTC
CASSLLVRVFGGTQYF
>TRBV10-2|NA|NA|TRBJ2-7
TGCGCCAGCACCCCGGGACTCGAGCAGTACTTC
CASTPGLEQYF
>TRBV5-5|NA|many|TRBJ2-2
TGTGCCAGCAGCAAGTTCGTGAACACCGGGGAGCTGTTTTTT
CASSKFVNTGELFF
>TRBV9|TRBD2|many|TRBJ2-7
TGTGCCAGCAGCGATAACAAACTGACTAGCGGGCCCTACGAGCAGTACTTC
CASSDNKLTSGPYEQYF
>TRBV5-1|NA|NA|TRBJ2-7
TGCGCCAGCAGCTTGGTTGCCTCCGCCTACGAGCAGTACTTC
CASSLVASAYEQYF
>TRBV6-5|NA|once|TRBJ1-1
TGTGCCAGCAGTTATTCCGCGGGTCCCCGCTCGAGGGACACTGAAGCTTTCTTT
CASSYSAGPRSRDTEAFF
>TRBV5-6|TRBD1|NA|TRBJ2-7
TGTGCCAGCAGCTTAAGGGGCAGGGGGCTCTCCGAGCAGTACTTC
CASSLRGRGLSEQYF
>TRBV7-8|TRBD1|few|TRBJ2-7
TGTGCCAGCAGCTTAGCAGTACAGGGGTCCACCTACGAGCAGTACTTC
CASSLAVQGSTYEQYF
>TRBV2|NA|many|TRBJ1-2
TGTGCCAGCAGTCCCCAGGCGGGCAACTATGGCTACACCTTC
CASSPQAGNYGYTF
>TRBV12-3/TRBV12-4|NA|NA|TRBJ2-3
TGTGCCAGCACCTCCGACAAGGGGCCTAGCACAGATACGCAGTATTTT
CASTSDKGPSTDTQYF
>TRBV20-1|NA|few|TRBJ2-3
TGCAGTGCTAGAGCTAGGGGTACGCAGTATTTT
CSARARGTQYF
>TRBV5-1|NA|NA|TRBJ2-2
TGCGCCAGCAGCCACGGGAGCTTGGACACCGGGGAGCTGTTTTTT
CASSHGSLDTGELFF
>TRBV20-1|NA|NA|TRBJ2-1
TGCAGTGCCCAGAGTAGGGGGGGGGTGTCTGAGCAGTTCTTC
CSAQSRGGVSEQFF
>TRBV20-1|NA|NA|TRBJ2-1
TGCAGTGCTAGTATGGTAGACGGGGCTGAGCAGTTCTTC
CSASMVDGAEQFF
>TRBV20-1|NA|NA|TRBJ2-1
TGCAGTGCTAGAGAAGGGGAAAGGGAGCAGTTCTTC
CSAREGEREQFF
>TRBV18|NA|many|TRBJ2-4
TGTGCCAGCTCACCAACGGGGGCGGCCAAAAACATTCAGTACTTC
CASSPTGAAKNIQYF
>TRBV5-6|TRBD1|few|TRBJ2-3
TGTGCCAGCAGCTTCCTGACAGGGCCAGATACGCAGTATTTT
CASSFLTGPDTQYF
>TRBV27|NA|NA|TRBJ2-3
TGTGCCAGCAGTTACGCTGGGGGGCAAAGGGATACGCAGTATTTT
CASSYAGGQRDTQYF
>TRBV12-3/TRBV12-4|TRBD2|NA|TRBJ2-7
TGTGCCAGCAGAACTAGCGGGAGTTTCTACGAGCAGTACTTC
CASRTSGSFYEQYF
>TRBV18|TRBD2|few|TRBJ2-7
TGTGCCAGCTCACCCCAGAATAGCGGGGGGTTCGACGAGCAGTACTTC
CASSPQNSGGFDEQYF